This is a list of T cell receptor beta chains from one sample in a study of technical replicates of blood from a handful of donors. Method: immunoSEQ multiplex PCR; TCRdb's copy keeps in-frame clones and lacks some. The data show about 16,000 clones, approximately 86% seen once. The sample was PBMCs. Source of these receptors: a human donor in good health. Both conserved end residues are part of each CDR3. D genes are given only for firm matches. Size values are once, few and many counts, or a class for expanded clones, and some rows have none.

cdr3_aa cdr3_nt j_call clone_size d_call v_call
CASSLSTEGRNGYTF TGTGCCAGCAGCCTATCAACAGAGGGTCGGAATGGCTACACCTTC TRBJ1-2 . . TRBV7-8
CASSQPSTSDEQFF TGTGCCAGCAGTCAGCCCTCAACTAGCGACGAGCAGTTCTTC TRBJ2-1 . TRBD2 TRBV28
CASSQEEREMEEQYF TGCGCCAGCAGCCAAGAGGAGCGGGAGATGGAAGAGCAGTACTTC TRBJ2-7 . TRBD2 TRBV4-1
CATSREGTGEQYF TGTGCCACCAGCAGAGAGGGGACAGGGGAGCAGTACTTC TRBJ2-7 . TRBD1 TRBV15
CASSPPGEDRYNEQFF TGTGCCAGCAGCCCCCCCGGGGAGGACAGGTACAATGAGCAGTTCTTC TRBJ2-1 . . TRBV27
CAISVREGNTGELFF TGTGCCATCAGTGTGCGGGAGGGGAACACCGGGGAGCTGTTTTTT TRBJ2-2 . TRBD2 TRBV10-3
CASSIGTPSSYNEQFF TGTGCCAGTAGTATAGGGACACCGAGCTCCTACAATGAGCAGTTCTTC TRBJ2-1 . . TRBV19
CASSPTGVQETQYF TGTGCCAGCAGTCCGACAGGCGTCCAAGAGACCCAGTACTTC TRBJ2-5 . . TRBV28
CAFDTYSGNTIYF TGTGCCTTCGACACGTACTCTGGAAACACCATATATTTT TRBJ1-3 once . TRBV30
CSVEIDRLYGYTF TGCAGCGTTGAAATAGACAGACTTTATGGCTACACCTTC TRBJ1-2 . . TRBV29-1
CASSPGTGTGANVLTF TGCGCCAGCAGCCCCGGGACAGGGACCGGGGCCAACGTCCTGACTTTC TRBJ2-6 . TRBD1 TRBV5-1
CASSPKGQGAGDTQYF TGTGCCAGCAGCCCGAAGGGACAGGGGGCGGGAGATACGCAGTATTTT TRBJ2-3 . TRBD1 TRBV7-2
CASRPERRDLAYEQYF TGTGCCAGCAGACCCGAGCGGCGGGACCTCGCCTACGAGCAGTACTTC TRBJ2-7 . . TRBV6-6
CASSDSSLDTGELFF TGTGCCAGCAGTGACTCAAGCTTGGACACCGGGGAGCTGTTTTTT TRBJ2-2 . . TRBV6-4
CASSLSTGTGEQFF TGTGCCAGCAGCTTGTCAACCGGGACAGGCGAGCAGTTCTTC TRBJ2-1 once TRBD1 TRBV7-3
CASYEGGAKNIQYF TGTGCCAGCTACGAGGGAGGGGCCAAAAACATTCAGTACTTC TRBJ2-4 . TRBD2 TRBV6-1
CASSLTSSGSGTDTQYF TGCGCCAGCAGCTTAACTTCTAGCGGGAGTGGCACAGATACGCAGTATTTT TRBJ2-3 . TRBD2 TRBV5-1
CASSEYLALSYNEQFF TGTGCCAGCAGTGAGTACCTAGCGCTGTCCTACAATGAGCAGTTCTTC TRBJ2-1 . . TRBV6-1
CASSLLSGSVTGYNEQFF TGTGCCAGCAGTTTACTAAGCGGGTCAGTTACGGGCTACAATGAGCAGTTCTTC TRBJ2-1 . . TRBV27
CAISDGQDSGNTIYF TGTGCCATCAGCGACGGACAGGACTCTGGAAACACCATATATTTT TRBJ1-3 . TRBD1 TRBV10-3
CASSMGQGASQPQHF TGTGCCAGTAGTATGGGCCAGGGGGCGAGTCAGCCCCAGCATTTT TRBJ1-5 few TRBD1 TRBV19
CASSQVAGEETQYF TGCGCCAGCAGCCAAGTTGCGGGGGAAGAGACCCAGTACTTC TRBJ2-5 . TRBD2 TRBV4-1
CASSPAVTYATGELFF TGTGCCAGCAGCCCGGCGGTCACCTACGCCACCGGGGAGCTGTTTTTT TRBJ2-2 . . TRBV5-8
CASSLGDRPNYGYTF TGTGCCAGCAGCTTAGGGGACAGGCCCAACTATGGCTACACCTTC TRBJ1-2 few TRBD1 TRBV5-8
CASTRTGGEGKLFF TGTGCCAGCACGAGGACAGGGGGTGAGGGAAAACTGTTTTTT TRBJ1-4 . TRBD1 TRBV19
CASSFSEKLFF TGTGCCAGCAGTTTCTCCGAAAAACTGTTTTTT TRBJ1-4 . . TRBV6-1
CAWSVRGHGNTEAFF TGTGCCTGGAGTGTAAGGGGGCATGGGAACACTGAAGCTTTCTTT TRBJ1-1 . TRBD1 TRBV30
CASSSRTSGTTDTQYF TGTGCCAGCAGCTCTCGGACTAGCGGGACCACAGATACGCAGTATTTT TRBJ2-3 . TRBD2 TRBV5-4
CASSPTSGPYNEQFF TGTGCCAGCAGCCCGACTAGCGGTCCCTACAATGAGCAGTTCTTC TRBJ2-1 . TRBD2 TRBV7-9
CASSPGQENTEAFF TGTGCCAGCAGCCCGGGACAGGAAAACACTGAAGCTTTCTTT TRBJ1-1 . TRBD1 TRBV7-3
CATSWTGNEKLFF TGTGCCACCAGCTGGACAGGGAATGAAAAACTGTTTTTT TRBJ1-4 . TRBD1 TRBV15
CASSPQPWTGDFVEQYF TGCGCCAGCAGCCCCCAACCGTGGACAGGGGATTTCGTCGAGCAGTACTTC TRBJ2-7 . TRBD1 TRBV4-1
CASSALAEGSYEQYF TGTGCCAGCAGTGCACTAGCGGAGGGCTCCTACGAGCAGTACTTC TRBJ2-7 . TRBD2 TRBV6-1
CASRQNRQSYEQYF TGTGCCAGCAGGCAGAACCGACAGTCCTACGAGCAGTACTTC TRBJ2-7 once . TRBV6-5
CASSLEQGANTGELFF TGCGCCAGCAGCTTGGAACAGGGGGCGAACACCGGGGAGCTGTTTTTT TRBJ2-2 . TRBD1 TRBV5-1
CASSEEAGGGSNEQFF TGTGCCAGCAGTGAAGAAGCGGGAGGTGGTAGTAATGAGCAGTTCTTC TRBJ2-1 . TRBD2 TRBV6-1
CSAKESVEQFF TGCAGTGCTAAAGAGTCGGTTGAGCAGTTCTTC TRBJ2-1 . . TRBV20-1
CASSLGQGARSGANVLTF TGTGCCAGCAGCCTCGGTCAGGGGGCCCGCTCTGGGGCCAACGTCCTGACTTTC TRBJ2-6 . TRBD1 TRBV7-3
CASSSPSGGDEQFF TGCGCCAGCAGCTCGCCATCGGGCGGGGATGAGCAGTTCTTC TRBJ2-1 once . TRBV5-1
CASSGTSGDYEQYF TGTGCCAGCAGTGGGACTAGCGGGGACTACGAGCAGTACTTC TRBJ2-7 . TRBD2 TRBV27
CASSSDRVEQYF TGTGCCAGCAGCTCGGACAGGGTCGAGCAGTACTTC TRBJ2-7 few TRBD1 TRBV27
CASSAGSGQETQYF TGTGCCAGCAGTGCCGGTAGCGGCCAAGAGACCCAGTACTTC TRBJ2-5 . . TRBV6-1
CSVSGGKGEKLFF TGCAGCGTTTCAGGGGGCAAGGGTGAAAAACTGTTTTTT TRBJ1-4 . TRBD1 TRBV29-1
CASSGGEQETQYF TGTGCCAGCAGCGGAGGCGAGCAAGAGACCCAGTACTTC TRBJ2-5 . . TRBV11-2
CASSRVRVGAGELFF TGTGCCAGCAGCCGAGTCCGGGTAGGGGCCGGGGAGCTGTTTTTT TRBJ2-2 . . TRBV6-5
CAITPGGSSYEQYF TGTGCCATCACCCCAGGGGGCAGCTCCTACGAGCAGTACTTC TRBJ2-7 . TRBD1 TRBV10-3
CASSVLPGGYEQYF TGTGCCAGCAGCGTTCTCCCGGGGGGCTACGAGCAGTACTTC TRBJ2-7 . TRBD2 TRBV9
CASRQGLAGGNTGELFF TGTGCCAGCAGACAGGGACTAGCGGGAGGGAACACCGGGGAGCTGTTTTTT TRBJ2-2 . TRBD2 TRBV5-4
CATYNSERNTEAFF TGTGCCACCTATAATTCGGAGAGGAACACTGAAGCTTTCTTT TRBJ1-1 . . TRBV28
CASSRDSLSTDTQYF TGTGCCAGCAGTCGGGACTCCCTCAGCACAGATACGCAGTATTTT TRBJ2-3 . . TRBV7-6
CASSLELVVDNEQFF TGTGCCAGCAGCTTAGAACTAGTTGTCGACAATGAGCAGTTCTTC TRBJ2-1 . . TRBV11-3
CASSTSSPESAEAFF TGTGCCAGCAGTACCTCTTCGCCTGAGAGCGCTGAAGCTTTCTTT TRBJ1-1 few . TRBV28
CASSYNQLNYEQYF TGTGCCAGCAGTTACAACCAACTAAACTACGAGCAGTACTTC TRBJ2-7 . . TRBV6-5
CASKDRRSYEQYF TGCGCCAGCAAGGACAGGCGTTCCTACGAGCAGTACTTC TRBJ2-7 once TRBD1 TRBV5-1
CASSRRGTSEAFF TGTGCCAGCAGCCGCAGGGGTACTTCGGAAGCTTTCTTT TRBJ1-1 . . TRBV6-6
CASKGREVSINEQFF TGTGCCAGCAAGGGGCGGGAGGTATCCATCAATGAGCAGTTCTTC TRBJ2-1 . TRBD2 TRBV2
CASSLGGNYEQYF TGCGCCAGCAGCTTGGGGGGCAATTACGAGCAGTACTTC TRBJ2-7 . . TRBV5-1